This passage covers 23 T cell receptor beta chains from one sample sequenced in a study of blood T cells in healthy people across ages. A second PCR of about 7 to 11 cycles used a sample-barcoded 5' primer and a J-beta primer mix. Each CDR3 protein gets one entry after TCRdb re-called the 5' RACE reads with MiXCR. Among around 820,000 distinct CDR3 sequences, 20% to 25% were seen once, and the ten largest hold around 3.6%. These data were also reused for a study on T cells of mothers and their children.

Sample: blood. Source of these receptors: a boy aged 10-17 years in good health.

This clonotype was seen repeatedly, ten times or more. The rearrangement links TRBV4-3 to TRBJ2-7, with D unresolved. Looked up from germline, CDR1 is LGHNA and CDR2 is YSLEER. The CDR3 spans 13 residues. Trimming shortened V by 0 bases and J by 2 bases, and 5 bases separated the two germline ends. CDR3 sequence: CASSQDSAYEQYF. CDR3 coding DNA: TGCGCCAGCAGCCAAGACAGCGCCTACGAGCAGTACTTC.

As DNA, the CDR3 is TGTGCCAGCAGCCAAGGTAAAGGAGACTACGAGCAGTACTTC. Amino acids: CASSQGKGDYEQYF. The chain uses TRBV3-1 and TRBJ2-1; D call uncertain. The end of the DNA fits TRBJ2-7 better, so the J call may be wrong. The germline V gene encodes CDR1 LGHDT and CDR2 YNNKEL (reference sequence). The CDR3 extends over 14 amino acids.

The gene calls are TRBV14 and TRBJ1-2; D might be TRBD1 (6 bases). In germline, CDR1 is SGHDN, CDR2 FVKESK. The CDR3 extends over 13 amino acids. Trimming took 3 bases from V and 7 from J, leaving 12 bases between them. CDR3 nucleotide sequence: TGTGCCAGCAGCCAGATCGTAGGGGGTGGCTACACCTTC. Translating it yields CASSQIVGGGYTF.

This clonotype occurred many times. The chain couples TRBV7-2 to TRBJ2-5; a weak D match, TRBD1 (5 bases). The CDR3 has 17 amino acids. The V end was cut by 0 bases, the J end by 2 bases, with 16 bases between. From germline, CDR1 is SGHTA and CDR2 FQGNSA. The CDR3 reads CASSLASRGWAQETQYF. The CDR3 DNA reads as TGTGCCAGCAGCTTAGCGTCAAGGGGCTGGGCTCAAGAGACCCAGTACTTC.

The chain couples TRBV20-1 to TRBJ2-7; D gene ambiguous. Trimming took off 0 bases at V and 4 bases at J, with 7 bases between the two ends. The CDR3 length is 12 residues. Per the germline V gene, CDR1 is DFQATT and CDR2 is SNEGSKA (reference sequence). The CDR3 DNA is TGCAGTGCTAGAGACACCTTATACGAGCAGTACTTC. This translates into CSARDTLYEQYF.

The chain combines TRBV4-2 with TRBJ2-5; 9 bases match TRBD1. The CDR3 has 16 residues. The V gene end was trimmed by 4 bases and the J gene end by 5 bases; junction bases not matched to a gene: 11. Germline values: CDR1 LGHNA, CDR2 YNFKEQ. The DNA for the CDR3 is TGTGCCAGCAGCCCAGCTCGAGGGACAGGGTTGGAGACCCAGTACTTC. It translates to CASSPARGTGLETQYF.

The chain couples TRBV20-1 to TRBJ2-5; 10 nucleotides line up with TRBD2. The J call may be mistaken, given a closer DNA end match to TRBJ2-1. Germline CDR1 and CDR2: DFQATT and SNEGSKA (reference sequence). The CDR3 is 14 residues long. CDR3: CSHRLAGVRYEQFF. Written as DNA, the CDR3 is TGCAGCCATAGGCTAGCGGGAGTTCGATATGAGCAGTTCTTC.

This rearrangement joins TRBV28 to TRBJ2-5, with no clear D. V was shortened by 6 bases and J by 2 bases, with 10 bases between the two germline ends. The CDR3 covers 13 residues. In germline, CDR1 is MDHEN, CDR2 SYDVKM. CDR3 sequence (DNA): TGTGCCAGCAGGCAGGAAGATCAAGAGACCCAGTACTTC. Its protein product is CASRQEDQETQYF.

There are a few counts of this clonotype. This chain links TRBV7-9 with TRBJ2-5; possibly TRBD1 for D (5 bases). V was shortened by 5 bases and J by 3 bases, with 7 bases between the two germline ends. CDR1 and CDR2 (germline): SEHNR, FQNEAQ (reference sequence). The CDR3 is 12 amino acids. The CDR3: CASSQQEETQYF. The DNA of the CDR3 is TGTGCCAGCAGCCAACAGGAAGAGACCCAGTACTTC.

This clonotype was seen only a few times. V is TRBV7-9 and J is TRBJ2-6; 12 bases fit TRBD1. CDR1 and CDR2 (germline): SEHNR, FQNEAQ (reference sequence). V shed 7 bases and J 12 bases; nucleotides not matched to a gene: 4. This CDR3 contains 13 residues. The CDR3 nucleotides are TGTGCCAGCATCGGGACAGGGGGCCGCGTCCTGACTTTC. Amino acid sequence: CASIGTGGRVLTF.

The gene calls are TRBV7-2 and TRBJ2-2; possibly TRBD1 for D (6 bases). CDR1 and CDR2 from the germline V gene are SGHTA and FQGNSA. The V end was cut by 5 bases, the J end by 2 bases, with 15 bases between. This CDR3 has 16 residues. CDR3 DNA: TGTGCCAGCAGCCGCGGACAGCTAATTAACACCGGGGAGCTGTTTTTT. Translating gives CASSRGQLINTGELFF.

V and J are TRBV4-1 and TRBJ2-3; D remains ambiguous. This CDR3 is built from 15 residues. Germline CDR1 is MGHRA and CDR2 is YSYEKL. Trimming took off 0 bases at V and 5 bases at J, with 12 bases between the two ends. CDR3 nucleotides: TGCGCCAGCAGCCAAGATTTAGTAGCTGGAGATACGCAGTATTTT. It codes for CASSQDLVAGDTQYF.

V gene TRBV12-3 or TRBV12-4 combines with J gene TRBJ1-5, with D uncertain. This CDR3 comprises 14 residues. Between the trimmed V and J ends, which lost 6 bases and 6 bases, there was a span of 15 bases. As DNA, the CDR3 is TGTGCCAGCAGCCGTGACACCCATGGTCAGCCCCAGCATTTT. Its protein is CASSRDTHGQPQHF.

The chain employs TRBV4-3 and TRBJ1-1; D call uncertain. The CDR3 spans 15 residues. Germline V gene lookup returns CDR1 LGHNA and CDR2 YSLEER. Trimming shortened V by 1 base and J by 3 bases, and 12 bases separated the two germline ends. CDR3 loop: CASSQGSRMYTEAFF. In DNA, the CDR3 is TGCGCCAGCAGCCAAGGGAGCCGAATGTACACTGAAGCTTTCTTT.

This clonotype was seen a handful of times. The chain combines TRBV6-5 with TRBJ1-5; 7 nucleotides align to TRBD1. This CDR3 region has 19 residues. Germline V gene sequence: CDR1 MNHEY, CDR2 SVGAGI. The V gene end was trimmed by 0 bases and the J gene end by 2 bases; junction bases not matched to a gene: 13. For the CDR3, the DNA is TGTGCCAGCAGTTACTCGAGTTTGGCCGGGACAGCCGGCAATCAGCCCCAGCATTTT. Translated: CASSYSSLAGTAGNQPQHF.

The chain links TRBV7-3 to TRBJ2-3; 9 nucleotides match TRBD2. The CDR3 runs 17 residues. Trimming cost V 2 bases and J 6 bases; bases outside gene matches: 12. Germline V gene data show CDR1 as SGHTA and CDR2 as FQGTGA. CDR3: CASSLRAGGPDGDTQYF. The DNA for the CDR3 is TGTGCCAGCAGCTTACGGGCGGGAGGGCCCGATGGGGATACGCAGTATTTT.

This clonotype has a handful of counts. The chain is built from TRBV3-1 and TRBJ2-7, with unresolved D. CDR1 and CDR2 (germline): LGHDT, YNNKEL (reference sequence). CDR3 length: 12 amino acids. V was cut by 1 base and J by 6 bases, with 7 bases left in between. The CDR3 sequence is CASSQAPSEQYF. For the CDR3, the DNA is TGTGCCAGCAGCCAAGCTCCTTCCGAGCAGTACTTC.

With respect to this clonotype: A read error may account for a junction end that differs from germline. This chain connects TRBV3-1 to TRBJ1-6; perhaps TRBD1 as D (5 bases). Per germline, CDR1 LGHDT and CDR2 YNNKEL (reference sequence). The CDR3 is 15 residues long. CDR3 nucleotides: TGTGCCAGCAGCCAACAGGGTAGTATAGGTTCATCCCTCCACTTT. It encodes CASSQQGSIGSSLHF.

Note on this clonotype: This may come from a read error, since a much larger clone is one base off. The chain joins TRBV11-2 to TRBJ2-7, with D hard to call. Germline lookup yields CDR1 SGHAT and CDR2 FQNNGV. CDR3 length: 13 residues. The CDR3 bases are TGTGCCAGCAGCGCCGGGCCAAACTACGAGCAGCACTTC. Protein product: CASSAGPNYEQHF.

This clonotype was detected only a few times. The genes are TRBV21-1 and TRBJ2-1; TRBD1, the D gene given by the table, was not confirmed from the DNA. TRBV21-1 represents a pseudogene. The CDR3 totals 14 residues. The CDR3 reads CATVGTDYYNEQFF. CDR3 in DNA: TGTGCCACCGTCGGGACAGACTATTACAATGAGCAGTTCTTC.

This clonotype appeared a few times. The chain carries TRBV7-2 and TRBJ2-3, with D possibly being TRBD1 (6 bases). This CDR3 comprises 16 residues. The germline gives CDR1 SGHTA, CDR2 FQGNSA. Trimming took 5 bases from V and 3 from J, leaving 18 bases between them. The CDR3 DNA follows: TGTGCCAGCAGCCCTTCGACAGGTCGGCAAACAGATACGCAGTATTTT. It translates to CASSPSTGRQTDTQYF.

In this sample, this clonotype turned up a few times. V usage is TRBV27 and J usage is TRBJ2-4; D gene uncertain. The CDR3 has 14 residues. Deletions cut 4 bases from V and 2 bases from J, with 9 bases between. CDR1 is MNHEY and CDR2 is SMNVEV in the germline V gene (reference sequence). In DNA form, the CDR3 reads TGTGCCAGCAGTTCCCTTTGGCCCAAAAACATTCAGTACTTC. It encodes CASSSLWPKNIQYF.

Comment on this clonotype: A much larger clone differs by one base, so this may be a read error. V is TRBV7-9 and J is TRBJ1-2, with no clear D. Germline V gives CDR1 SEHNR, CDR2 FQNEAQ (reference sequence). Trimming took 3 bases from V and 3 from J, leaving 11 bases between them. This CDR3 is built from 14 residues. The CDR3 spells CASSFAGAHYGYTF. CDR3 nucleotide sequence: TGTGCCAGCAGCTTCGCAGGAGCGCACTATGGCTACACCTTC.